These 30 T cell receptor beta chains came from one sample sequenced in a study of shared clonotypes between healthy human individuals. Sequencing was performed with immunoSEQ multiplex PCR; in TCRdb, only in-frame clones are kept and a portion is missing. Found here are roughly 2.5 million clones, more than 90% of them singletons; the top ten hold 0.14%. Sequencing was performed on naive CD4+ T cells sorted from blood. Subset specified: CD45RA+ positively selected. The origin of the receptors is a man between 18 and 29 years old in good health.

The chain has TRBV7-9 and TRBJ2-2; 10 bases agree with TRBD1. CDR3 length: 17 amino acids. Germline-derived CDR1 and CDR2 are SEHNR and FQNEAQ (reference sequence). V lost 4 bases to trimming and J lost 1 base; unmatched junction nucleotides: 6. The CDR3 bases are TGTGCCAGCAGCTCGGGACAGGGGAGAGGGAACACCGGGGAGCTGTTTTTT. Translated, it gives CASSSGQGRGNTGELFF.

The V call is TRBV2, the J call TRBJ1-5; D remains ambiguous. The germline V gene has CDR1 SNHLY and CDR2 FYNNEI. This CDR3 is built from 11 residues. Between the trimmed V and J ends, which lost 6 bases and 6 bases, there was a span of 6 bases. Here the CDR3 reads CASSHPQPQHF. Here the CDR3 DNA reads TGTGCCAGCAGCCACCCTCAGCCCCAGCATTTT.

This chain joins TRBV9 and TRBJ2-1, with D perhaps being TRBD1 or TRBD2 (5 bases each). V gave up 0 bases and J gave up 6 bases, with 19 bases separating them. This CDR3 contains 17 residues. The V gene's germline CDR1 is SGDLS and CDR2 YYNGEE. The CDR3 loop reads CASSVGLMGEWGNEQFF. In nucleotides, the CDR3 is TGTGCCAGCAGCGTAGGGCTCATGGGGGAATGGGGCAATGAGCAGTTCTTC. Supplemented by reference TRBV9 and TRBJ2-1, the full variable domain reads DSGVTQTPKHLITATGQRVTLRCSPRSGDLSVYWYQQSLDQGLQFLIQYYNGEERAKGNILERFSAQQFPDLHSELNLSSLELGDSALYFCASSVGLMGEWGNEQFFGPGTRLTVL.

The V gene is TRBV30, the J gene TRBJ2-1; TRBD2 agrees at 9 bases. J lost 8 bases, V lost 3 bases, and 5 bases had no gene match. CDR1 is GTSNPN, CDR2 SVGIG, per germline (reference sequence). This CDR3 comprises 13 residues. CDR3 nucleotide sequence: TGTGCCTGGAGGGTAGCGGGAGTGGATGAGCAGTTCTTC. Protein sequence: CAWRVAGVDEQFF.

The chain joins TRBV6-5 to TRBJ2-1; unclear D gene. Germline V gene sequence: CDR1 MNHEY, CDR2 SVGAGI. The CDR3 has 14 amino acids. Trimming pared 0 bases from V and 7 bases from J, leaving 10 bases between. The CDR3 loop reads CASSYSPVANEQFF. CDR3 coding DNA: TGTGCCAGCAGTTACTCTCCCGTGGCGAATGAGCAGTTCTTC.

The chain recombines TRBV10-3 with TRBJ2-7; D call uncertain. The germline V gene has CDR1 ENHRY and CDR2 SYGVKD. The CDR3 totals 14 residues. Trimming took off 6 bases at V and 0 bases at J, with 12 bases between the two ends. The CDR3 DNA reads TGTGCCATCAGCTCCGGATCTTCCTCCTACGAGCAGTACTTC. Its protein is CAISSGSSSYEQYF.

V usage is TRBV29-1 and J usage is TRBJ2-1; tentatively, D is TRBD2 (6 bases). The CDR3 consists of 14 residues. Deletions cut 8 bases from V and 2 bases from J, with 16 bases between. From germline, CDR1 is SQVTM and CDR2 ANQGSEA. DNA of the CDR3: TGCAGCATCTCAGCGGGTCTAACCTACAATGAGCAGTTCTTC. Its translation is CSISAGLTYNEQFF.

This clone was found once. The V and J genes are TRBV7-9 and TRBJ2-1, with TRBD1 as a possible D gene (6 bases). V was shortened by 10 bases and J by 1 base, with 8 bases between the two germline ends. The CDR3 has 12 amino acids. Germline CDR1 is SEHNR and CDR2 is FQNEAQ (reference sequence). The chain's CDR3 is CATQGSYNEQFF. The CDR3 bases are TGTGCCACCCAGGGGTCCTACAATGAGCAGTTCTTC.

This chain joins TRBV5-4 and TRBJ2-1, with D perhaps matching TRBD1 (5 bases). V dropped 0 bases and J dropped 4 bases, with 14 bases sitting between them. The CDR3 runs 16 residues. Germline V gene lookup returns CDR1 SGHNT and CDR2 YYREEE (reference sequence). The CDR3 DNA sequence: TGTGCCAGCAGCTTGGGGGGCCGGGCTACGTACAATGAGCAGTTCTTC. This translates into CASSLGGRATYNEQFF.

The genes are TRBV11-2 and TRBJ1-5; D ambiguous. The CDR3 is made up of 15 amino acids. Trimming left V 1 base short and J 0 bases short, with 7 bases between. Per germline, CDR1 SGHAT and CDR2 FQNNGV. CDR3: CASSLGDYSNQPQHF. CDR3 nucleotides: TGTGCCAGCAGCTTAGGGGATTATAGCAATCAGCCCCAGCATTTT.

CDR3 sequence (DNA): TGTGCCATCAGGGGGTACAATGAGCAGTTCTTC. Protein product: CAIRGYNEQFF. The chain is built from TRBV10-3 and TRBJ2-1; D is unresolved. Germline V gene lookup returns CDR1 ENHRY and CDR2 SYGVKD. This CDR3 spans 11 amino acids. Trimming removed 6 bases from V and 4 bases from J, with 4 bases in between.

The V call is TRBV5-6, the J call TRBJ2-7; perhaps TRBD1 as D (5 bases). Germline V gene lookup returns CDR1 SGHDT and CDR2 YYEEEE. The V gene lost 2 bases and the J gene lost 0 bases, with 9 bases spanning the gap. This CDR3 spans 14 amino acids. DNA for the CDR3: TGTGCCAGCAGCTTTGCAGGGTCCTCCTACGAGCAGTACTTC. Protein: CASSFAGSSYEQYF.

The chain is built from TRBV6-5 and TRBJ2-5; D possibly uses TRBD1 or TRBD2 (6 bases each). Deletions cut 5 bases from V and 4 bases from J, with 17 bases between. The germline CDR1 and CDR2 sequences are MNHEY and SVGAGI. The CDR3 sequence is 15 residues long. In DNA, the CDR3 is TGTGCCAGCAGTACCATGGAGGGGGTAGGAGAGACCCAGTACTTC. Protein product: CASSTMEGVGETQYF.

The V call is TRBV5-3, the J call TRBJ2-5; no definite D call. TRBV5-3 is assigned to the ORF class and has an uncertain function. V lost 1 base, J lost 2 bases, and 6 bases lay in between. This CDR3 has 13 amino acids. CDR3 in amino acids: CARSLRFQETQYF. CDR3 nucleotides: TGTGCCAGAAGCTTGCGGTTTCAAGAGACCCAGTACTTC.

For this clone: Other DNA sequences from this sample encode an identical CDR3 as well. The rearrangement uses TRBV28 and TRBJ1-4; maybe TRBD1 (5 bases). The germline gives CDR1 MDHEN, CDR2 SYDVKM. This CDR3 comprises 15 residues. V shed 5 bases and J shed 1 base, with 11 bases lying between them. Here the CDR3 reads CASSPPGRTNEKLFF. The CDR3 nucleotides are TGTGCCAGCAGTCCCCCGGGGCGAACTAATGAAAAACTGTTTTTT.

The genes are TRBV12-5 and TRBJ2-5; 8 bases map to TRBD1. Germline CDR1 LGHNT, CDR2 FRNRAP. V was pared by 6 bases and J by 2 bases, with 8 bases of the junction left unmatched. CDR3 length: 15 amino acids. CDR3 sequence reads: CASGPGQGKQETQYF. The DNA for the CDR3 is TGTGCTAGTGGCCCCGGACAGGGCAAGCAAGAGACCCAGTACTTC. Supplemented by reference TRBV12-5 and TRBJ2-5, the full variable domain reads DARVTQTPRHKVTEMGQEVTMRCQPILGHNTVFWYRQTMMQGLELLAYFRNRAPLDDSGMPKDRFSAEMPDATLATLKIQPSEPRDSAVYFCASGPGQGKQETQYFGPGTRLLVL.

DNA of the CDR3: TGTGCTAGTGGCCCGGGGTACGAGCAGTACTTC. Translation: CASGPGYEQYF. The rearrangement joins TRBV12-5 to TRBJ2-7, with D tentatively TRBD2 (5 bases). The germline V gene has CDR1 LGHNT and CDR2 FRNRAP. V lost 6 bases and J 4 bases, leaving 7 bases between the germline ends. This CDR3 is built from 11 residues.

The gene calls are TRBV6-5 and TRBJ2-3, with no clear D. Germline CDR1 reads MNHEY; CDR2 reads SVGAGI. V was clipped by 6 bases and J by 4 bases, with 8 bases between them. The CDR3 is 12 amino acids. CDR3 DNA sequence: TGTGCCAGCAGCAGTGTCGCAGATACGCAGTATTTT. It translates to CASSSVADTQYF.

This clone has just one count. The chain has TRBV10-3 and TRBJ2-7; TRBD2 agrees at 8 bases. V dropped 8 bases and J dropped 6; count of bases not matched to a gene: 9. This CDR3 spans 13 amino acids. Per the germline V gene, CDR1 is ENHRY and CDR2 is SYGVKD. CDR3 DNA sequence: TGTGCCATCGCCCAGCGGGAGTGGCTCGAGCAGTACTTC. It encodes CAIAQREWLEQYF.

The V and J genes are TRBV21-1 and TRBJ2-5; the table's D call TRBD2 went unverified against the DNA. TRBV21-1 is flagged as a pseudogene. The CDR3 extends over 15 amino acids. The CDR3 coding sequence is TGTGCCAGCAGCAAGGACGGGGAAGGGAAAGAGACCCAGTACTTC. It specifies CASSKDGEGKETQYF.

The sample holds one count of this clone. V usage is TRBV19 and J usage is TRBJ1-6, with D unclear. Between the trimmed V and J ends, which lost 1 base and 5 bases, there was a span of 9 bases. The CDR3 totals 15 residues. Germline values: CDR1 LNHDA, CDR2 SQIVND (reference sequence). Written as DNA, the CDR3 is TGTGCCAGTAGTATAGTGACAATCGATAATTCACCCCTCCACTTT. Protein product: CASSIVTIDNSPLHF.

V gene TRBV7-2 combines with J gene TRBJ2-1, with D perhaps matching TRBD2 (6 bases). CDR3 length: 15 amino acids. In germline, CDR1 is SGHTA, CDR2 FQGNSA. Trimming stripped 3 bases from V and 6 bases from J, with 15 bases between. CDR3 nucleotides: TGTGCCAGCAGCTTGGGTAGCGGAAATTTCAATGAGCAGTTCTTC. Residues: CASSLGSGNFNEQFF.

The gene calls are TRBV27 and TRBJ1-2, with D perhaps TRBD1 (5 bases). Per germline, CDR1 MNHEY and CDR2 SMNVEV (reference sequence). The CDR3 consists of 14 residues. The V end lost 6 bases, the J end lost 4 bases, and 15 bases lay between the germline ends. The CDR3 reads CASRQRVQAYGYTF. As DNA, the CDR3 is TGTGCCAGCAGACAAAGGGTACAGGCCTATGGCTACACCTTC.

This rearrangement joins TRBV18 to TRBJ1-3; the D gene is possibly TRBD1 (5 bases). Deletions cut 2 bases from V and 0 bases from J, with 8 bases between. Germline assignment: CDR1 KGHSH and CDR2 LQKENI. The CDR3 totals 15 residues. The CDR3 DNA sequence: TGTGCCAGCTCACCAATAGGGGACTCTGGAAACACCATATATTTT. This gives the protein CASSPIGDSGNTIYF.

This clone showed up just once. V gene TRBV7-8 combines with J gene TRBJ2-1, with 7 bases fitting TRBD2. Germline trimming cut 6 bases from V and 7 bases from J; bases unmatched to any gene: 12. Germline CDR1 reads SGHVS; CDR2 reads FQNEAQ. This CDR3 spans 15 amino acids. CDR3 protein: CASRVASGAWNEQFF. The CDR3 nucleotides are TGTGCCAGCAGAGTGGCCAGCGGGGCCTGGAATGAGCAGTTCTTC.

V is TRBV6-9 and J is TRBJ2-2; TRBD2 aligns across 11 bases. J gave up 7 bases and V 10 bases, and 8 bases lay outside the gene matches. This CDR3 region has 14 residues. Germline V lookup: CDR1 MNHGY, CDR2 SVAAGI. The CDR3 region is CATVAGGPSGELFF. As DNA, the CDR3 is TGTGCCACCGTAGCGGGAGGGCCGAGCGGGGAGCTGTTTTTT.

Details on this clone: At the DNA level, this CDR3 is encoded by other sequences in the same sample as well. This chain connects TRBV9 to TRBJ2-3; 7 bases map to TRBD2. V shed 0 bases and J 1 base; nucleotides not matched to a gene: 2. Per germline, CDR1 SGDLS and CDR2 YYNGEE. The CDR3 covers 15 residues. CDR3 DNA sequence: TGTGCCAGCAGCGTAGATGGGGGGGGCACAGATACGCAGTATTTT. Translating it yields CASSVDGGGTDTQYF.

The chain is built from TRBV7-2 and TRBJ2-3; a weak D match, TRBD2 (5 bases). Trimming cost V 0 bases and J 0 bases, with 7 bases left between them. The CDR3 covers 15 residues. The germline CDR1 and CDR2 sequences are SGHTA and FQGNSA. CDR3 nucleotides: TGTGCCAGCAGCTTAGCGGACTTAAGCACAGATACGCAGTATTTT. Its translation is CASSLADLSTDTQYF.

The gene calls are TRBV6-6 and TRBJ1-1, with D possibly being TRBD1 (6 bases). V was trimmed by 2 bases and J by 1 base, leaving 8 bases between them. The CDR3 loop spans 14 amino acids. CDR1 is MNHNY, CDR2 SVGAGI, per germline (reference sequence). CDR3 amino acids: CASSYRTANTEAFF. DNA for the CDR3: TGTGCCAGCAGTTACAGGACAGCGAACACTGAAGCTTTCTTT.

The genes are TRBV19 and TRBJ2-7, with 9 bases matching TRBD1. In germline, CDR1 is LNHDA, CDR2 SQIVND (reference sequence). This CDR3 comprises 15 residues. V lost 5 bases, J lost 9 bases, and 14 bases stayed unmatched. CDR3 residues: CASSPSGTGSIWQYF. The CDR3 DNA follows: TGTGCCAGTAGTCCTTCCGGGACAGGGTCAATTTGGCAGTACTTC.